The source of this T cell receptor beta chain is a study of Graves' ophthalmopathy and Graves' hyperthyroidism. CDR3 length equals 15 residues. Per germline, CDR1 MNHEY and CDR2 SVGAGI. The V end lost 0 bases, the J end lost 7 bases, and 15 bases lay between the germline ends. The term stable hyperthyroidism indicated an absence of ophthalmopathy within 18 months of follow-up. Aged 18 to 65, hyperthyroidism patients had been newly diagnosed, with under 2 months' duration. Uncontrolled infections, other autoimmune diseases, pregnancy or lactation barred patients from enrollment. Diagnostic conclusions were grounded in clinical symptoms, serum thyroxine, TRAb, thyroid ultrasound and orbital computed tomography. Amplified material comprised TCR beta CDR3 regions derived from RNA transcripts. RT-PCR was first run with HTBI primers, then multiplex PCR in a second round. TCRdb passed the multiplex PCR reads through MiXCR, listing each CDR3 protein once. Found here are about 620,000 distinct CDR3 sequences, 20% to 25% of them singletons; the top ten hold roughly 6.9%.

This clonotype was found many times. The clonotype comes from a woman between 18 and 30 years old with stable Graves' hyperthyroidism. Some clones in this sample may be carry-over from other donors' samples. The chain employs TRBV6-5 and TRBJ1-2; TRBD1 is a possible D gene (6 bases). Sequenced sample: peripheral blood. The CDR3 coding sequence is TGTGCCAGCAGTTACTCGGGGGGGGCCTATTTTGGCTACACCTTC. Translation gives CASSYSGGAYFGYTF.